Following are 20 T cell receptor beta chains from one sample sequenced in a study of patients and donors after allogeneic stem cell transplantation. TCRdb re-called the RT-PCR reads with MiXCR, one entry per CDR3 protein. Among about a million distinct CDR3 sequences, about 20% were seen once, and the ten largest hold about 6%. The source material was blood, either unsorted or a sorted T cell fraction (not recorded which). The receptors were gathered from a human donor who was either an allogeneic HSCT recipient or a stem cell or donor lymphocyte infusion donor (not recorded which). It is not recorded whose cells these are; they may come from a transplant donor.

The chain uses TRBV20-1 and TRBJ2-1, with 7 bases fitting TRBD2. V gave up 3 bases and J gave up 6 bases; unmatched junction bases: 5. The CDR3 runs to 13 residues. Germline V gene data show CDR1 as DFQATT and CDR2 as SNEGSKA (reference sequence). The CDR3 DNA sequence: TGCAGTGCTAGTGGCGGGAGCCCCAATGAGCAGTTCTTC. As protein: CSASGGSPNEQFF.

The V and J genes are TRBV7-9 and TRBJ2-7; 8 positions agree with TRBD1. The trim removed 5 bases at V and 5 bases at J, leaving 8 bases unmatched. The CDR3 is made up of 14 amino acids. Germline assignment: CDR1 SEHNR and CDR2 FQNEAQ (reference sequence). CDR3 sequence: CASSLDRGWDEQYF. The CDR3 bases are TGTGCCAGCAGCCTCGACAGGGGATGGGACGAGCAGTACTTC.

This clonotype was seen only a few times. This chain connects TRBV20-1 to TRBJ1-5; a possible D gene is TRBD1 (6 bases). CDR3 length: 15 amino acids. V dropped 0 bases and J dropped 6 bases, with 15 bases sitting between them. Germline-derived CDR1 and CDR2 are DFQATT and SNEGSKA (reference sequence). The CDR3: CSARDEFRGAQPQHF. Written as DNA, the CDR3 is TGCAGTGCTAGAGATGAGTTCAGGGGAGCTCAGCCCCAGCATTTT.

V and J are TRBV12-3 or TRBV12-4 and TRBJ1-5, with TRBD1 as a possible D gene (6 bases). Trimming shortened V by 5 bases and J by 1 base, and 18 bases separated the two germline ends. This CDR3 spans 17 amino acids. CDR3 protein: CASSPSRGQKSNQPQHF. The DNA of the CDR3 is TGTGCCAGCAGTCCCTCCCGGGGGCAGAAAAGCAATCAGCCCCAGCATTTT.

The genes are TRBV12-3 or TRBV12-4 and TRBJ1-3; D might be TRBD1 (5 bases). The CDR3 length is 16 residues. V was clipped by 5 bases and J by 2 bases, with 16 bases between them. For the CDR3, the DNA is TGTGCCAGCAGTAATGGATTACAGGTGACTGGAAACACCATATATTTT. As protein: CASSNGLQVTGNTIYF.

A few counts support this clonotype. The CDR3 spells CSARDIRTGPGIANEKLFF. The DNA of the CDR3 is TGCAGTGCTAGAGATATCCGGACAGGGCCGGGTATAGCTAATGAAAAACTGTTTTTT. V and J are TRBV20-1 and TRBJ1-4; 8 bases agree with TRBD1. This CDR3 region has 19 residues. CDR1 DFQATT and CDR2 SNEGSKA come from the germline V gene (reference sequence). With 0 bases clipped from V and 3 bases from J, the junction kept 15 bases outside the gene matches.

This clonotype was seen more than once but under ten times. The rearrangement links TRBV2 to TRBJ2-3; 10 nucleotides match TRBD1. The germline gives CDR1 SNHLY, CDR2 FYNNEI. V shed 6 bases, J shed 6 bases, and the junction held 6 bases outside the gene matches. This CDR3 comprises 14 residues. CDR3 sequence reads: CASSQDRGIDTQYF. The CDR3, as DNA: TGTGCCAGCAGCCAGGACAGGGGGATTGATACGCAGTATTTT. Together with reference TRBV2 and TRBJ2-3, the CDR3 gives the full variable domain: EPEVTQTPSHQVTQMGQEVILRCVPISNHLYFYWYRQILGQKVEFLVSFYNNEISEKSEIFDDQFSVERPDGSNFTLKIRSTKLEDSAMYFCASSQDRGIDTQYFGPGTRLTVL.

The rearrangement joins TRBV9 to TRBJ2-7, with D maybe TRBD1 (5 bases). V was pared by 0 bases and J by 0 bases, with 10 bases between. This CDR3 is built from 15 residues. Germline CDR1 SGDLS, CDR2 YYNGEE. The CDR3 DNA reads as TGTGCCAGCAGCGTAGCCGTGGACACCTCCTACGAGCAGTACTTC. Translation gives CASSVAVDTSYEQYF.

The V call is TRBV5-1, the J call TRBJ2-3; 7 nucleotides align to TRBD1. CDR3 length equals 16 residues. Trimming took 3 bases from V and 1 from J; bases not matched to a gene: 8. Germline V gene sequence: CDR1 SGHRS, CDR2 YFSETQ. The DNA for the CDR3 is TGCGCCAGCAGCTCACTCGGGACAGCCGGCACAGATACGCAGTATTTT. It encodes CASSSLGTAGTDTQYF.

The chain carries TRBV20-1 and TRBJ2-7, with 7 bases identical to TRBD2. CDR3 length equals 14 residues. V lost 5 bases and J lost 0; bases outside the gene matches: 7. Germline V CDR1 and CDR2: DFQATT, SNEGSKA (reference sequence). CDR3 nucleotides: TGCAGTGCTCGGGACTATACGGCCTCCTACGAGCAGTACTTC. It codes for CSARDYTASYEQYF.

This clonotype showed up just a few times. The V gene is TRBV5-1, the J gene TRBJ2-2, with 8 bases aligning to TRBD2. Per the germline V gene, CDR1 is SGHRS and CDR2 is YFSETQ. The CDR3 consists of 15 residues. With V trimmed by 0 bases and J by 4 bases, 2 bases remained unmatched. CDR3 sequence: CASSLASGPTGELFF. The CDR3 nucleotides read TGCGCCAGCAGCTTGGCTAGCGGGCCCACCGGGGAGCTGTTTTTT.

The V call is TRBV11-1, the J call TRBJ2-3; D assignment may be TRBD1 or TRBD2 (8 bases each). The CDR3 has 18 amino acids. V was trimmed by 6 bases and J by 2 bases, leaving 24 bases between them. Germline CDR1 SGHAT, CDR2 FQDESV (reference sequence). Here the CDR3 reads CASSSTGERGPYTDTQYF. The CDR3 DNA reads TGTGCCAGCAGTTCGACAGGGGAGCGGGGGCCCTACACAGATACGCAGTATTTT.

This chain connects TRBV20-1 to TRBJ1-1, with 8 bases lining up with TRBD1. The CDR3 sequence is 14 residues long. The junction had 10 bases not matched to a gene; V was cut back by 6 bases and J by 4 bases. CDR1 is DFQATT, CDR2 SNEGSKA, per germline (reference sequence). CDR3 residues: CSAQLTGGSTEAFF. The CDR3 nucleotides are TGCAGTGCCCAGCTAACAGGGGGAAGCACTGAAGCTTTCTTT.

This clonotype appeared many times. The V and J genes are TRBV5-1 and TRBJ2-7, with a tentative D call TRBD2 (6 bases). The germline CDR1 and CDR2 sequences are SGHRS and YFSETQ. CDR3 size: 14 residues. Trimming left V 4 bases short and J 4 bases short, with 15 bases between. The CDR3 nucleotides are TGCGCCAGCAGCACGGGACTCCTCTCATACGAGCAGTACTTC. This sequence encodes CASSTGLLSYEQYF. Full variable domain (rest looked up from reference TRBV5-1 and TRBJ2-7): KAGVTQTPRYLIKTRGQQVTLSCSPISGHRSVSWYQQTPGQGLQFLFEYFSETQRNKGNFPGRFSGRQFSNSRSEMNVSTLELGDSALYLCASSTGLLSYEQYFGPGTRLTVT.

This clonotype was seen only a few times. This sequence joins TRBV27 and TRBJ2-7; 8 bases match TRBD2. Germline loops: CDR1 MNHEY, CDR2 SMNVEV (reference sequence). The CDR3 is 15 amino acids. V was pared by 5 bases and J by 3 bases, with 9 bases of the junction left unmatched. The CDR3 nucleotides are TGTGCCAGCAGTCGGACGGGACTAGGGAACTACGAGCAGTACTTC. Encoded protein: CASSRTGLGNYEQYF.

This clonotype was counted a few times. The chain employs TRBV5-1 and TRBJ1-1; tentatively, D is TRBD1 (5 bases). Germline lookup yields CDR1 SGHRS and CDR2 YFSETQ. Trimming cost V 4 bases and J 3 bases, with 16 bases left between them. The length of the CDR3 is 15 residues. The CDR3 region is CASSHAQGADTEAFF. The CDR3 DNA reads TGCGCCAGCAGCCACGCCCAGGGAGCCGACACTGAAGCTTTCTTT.

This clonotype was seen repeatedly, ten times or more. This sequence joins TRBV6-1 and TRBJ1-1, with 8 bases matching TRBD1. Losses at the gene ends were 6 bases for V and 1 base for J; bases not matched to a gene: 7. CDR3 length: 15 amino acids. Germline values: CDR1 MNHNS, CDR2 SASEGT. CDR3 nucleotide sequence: TGTGCCAGCAGCCGACAGGGGAATGGGAACACTGAAGCTTTCTTT. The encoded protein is CASSRQGNGNTEAFF.

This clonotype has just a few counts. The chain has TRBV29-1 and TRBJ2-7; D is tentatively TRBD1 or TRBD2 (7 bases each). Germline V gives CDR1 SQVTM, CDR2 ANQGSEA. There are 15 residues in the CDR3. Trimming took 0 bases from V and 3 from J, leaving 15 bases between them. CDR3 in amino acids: CSVEDWQGGGYEQYF. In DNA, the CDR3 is TGCAGCGTTGAAGATTGGCAGGGGGGGGGCTACGAGCAGTACTTC.

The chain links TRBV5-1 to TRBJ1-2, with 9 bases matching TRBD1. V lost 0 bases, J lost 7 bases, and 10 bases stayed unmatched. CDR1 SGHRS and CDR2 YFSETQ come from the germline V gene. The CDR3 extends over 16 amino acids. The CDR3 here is CASSLAHRGQLGGYTF. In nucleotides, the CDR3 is TGCGCCAGCAGCTTGGCTCACAGGGGGCAGCTCGGTGGCTACACCTTC.

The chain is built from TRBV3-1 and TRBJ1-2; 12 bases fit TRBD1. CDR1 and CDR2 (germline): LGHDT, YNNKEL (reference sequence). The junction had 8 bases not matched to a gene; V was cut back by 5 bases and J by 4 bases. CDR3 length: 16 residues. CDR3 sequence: CASSVPGTGGGYGYTF. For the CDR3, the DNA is TGTGCCAGCAGCGTTCCCGGGACAGGGGGCGGCTATGGCTACACCTTC.